This TCR beta chain was retrieved from a study of PD-1 blockade in classical Hodgkin lymphoma. Whole-study context: The patients were dosed with nivolumab 3 mg/kg, infused intravenously every 2 weeks. Findings of the study overall: While CD8+ TCR diversity did not rise significantly by C4D1, CD4+ TCR diversity did.

To note about this clone: The antigen is undetermined.

V dropped 4 bases and J dropped 1 base, with 14 bases sitting between them. CDR3 length: 15 amino acids. The germline CDR1 and CDR2 sequences are SGHAT and FQNNGV. Measured with immunoSEQ multiplex PCR; TCRdb has only the in-frame clones, and not every one. The sample comprises tens of thousands of clones, 90% of which are singletons, and 2.5% to 3.5% rests with the top ten. Time point indicated: cycle 4 day 1 (C4D1), after five to seven weeks of nivolumab. Autologous stem cell transplantation was followed by relapse in every patient, and brentuximab vedotin exposure varied. V is TRBV11-2 and J is TRBJ2-7; possibly TRBD1 or TRBD2 for D (5 bases each). Sequenced here: peripheral blood mononuclear cells (PBMCs), sampled before the fourth cycle of nivolumab. The clonotype was recovered from a human donor with classical Hodgkin lymphoma. DNA of the CDR3: TGTGCCAGCAGCTCCGCTCGGGGCCCTTCCTACGAGCAGTACTTC. It specifies CASSSARGPSYEQYF.